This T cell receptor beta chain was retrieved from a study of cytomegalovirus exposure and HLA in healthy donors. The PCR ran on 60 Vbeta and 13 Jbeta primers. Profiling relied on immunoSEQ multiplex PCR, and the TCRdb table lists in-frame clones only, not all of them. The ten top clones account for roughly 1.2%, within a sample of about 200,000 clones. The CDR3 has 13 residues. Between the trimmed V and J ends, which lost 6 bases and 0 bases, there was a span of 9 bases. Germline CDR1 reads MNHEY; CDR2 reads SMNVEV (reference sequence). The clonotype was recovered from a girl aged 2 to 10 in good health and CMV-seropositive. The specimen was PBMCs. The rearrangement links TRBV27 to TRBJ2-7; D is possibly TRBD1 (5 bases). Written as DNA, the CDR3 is TGTGCCAGCAGCCGACAGAGCTCCTACGAGCAGTACTTC. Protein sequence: CASSRQSSYEQYF.